These T cell receptor beta chains were read from a single sample in a study of beta chain features in type 1 diabetes. TCRdb's table, derived via immunoSEQ multiplex PCR, lists solely in-frame clones and lacks some. The data contain about 53,000 clones, approximately 60% of them singletons. The specimen was stem cell memory CD4+ T cells from blood. Receptor source: a woman aged 25 to 39 with type 1 diabetes. CDR3s include the opening cysteine and the closing phenylalanine or tryptophan. A D gene is named only where the DNA matches it firmly. Clone size, where shown, is once, few, many, or a class for clones that have expanded.

clone_size: few; d_call: TRBD1; v_call: TRBV28; j_call: TRBJ2-1; cdr3_aa: CASSLSPGTGWSEQFF; cdr3_nt: TGTGCCAGCAGTTTATCCCCCGGGACAGGCTGGTCTGAGCAGTTCTTC
clone_size: .; d_call: .; v_call: TRBV25-1; j_call: TRBJ1-3; cdr3_aa: CASRASGSGNTIYF; cdr3_nt: TGTGCCAGCAGGGCGTCGGGCTCTGGAAACACCATATATTTT
clone_size: .; d_call: .; v_call: TRBV29-1; j_call: TRBJ1-1; cdr3_aa: CSVEDGGKAEAFF; cdr3_nt: TGCAGCGTTGAAGATGGGGGCAAAGCGGAAGCTTTCTTT
clone_size: .; d_call: .; v_call: TRBV6-5; j_call: TRBJ2-2; cdr3_aa: CASSFPGTNTGELFF; cdr3_nt: TGTGCCAGCAGTTTCCCCGGGACTAACACCGGGGAGCTGTTTTTT
clone_size: .; d_call: TRBD2; v_call: TRBV6-5; j_call: TRBJ2-5; cdr3_aa: CASSTGTSGQETQYF; cdr3_nt: TGTGCCAGCAGTACCGGGACTAGCGGGCAAGAGACCCAGTACTTC
clone_size: .; d_call: TRBD2; v_call: TRBV2; j_call: TRBJ2-1; cdr3_aa: CASIKGGVDNEQFF; cdr3_nt: TGTGCCAGCATTAAGGGAGGGGTCGACAATGAGCAGTTCTTC
clone_size: .; d_call: TRBD1; v_call: TRBV4-2; j_call: TRBJ2-7; cdr3_aa: CASSQVDRGYEQYF; cdr3_nt: TGTGCCAGCAGCCAGGTCGACAGGGGCTACGAGCAGTACTTC
clone_size: .; d_call: .; v_call: TRBV7-8; j_call: TRBJ2-1; cdr3_aa: CASSVRAEYNEQFF; cdr3_nt: TGTGCCAGCAGTGTGCGAGCGGAGTACAATGAGCAGTTCTTC
clone_size: .; d_call: TRBD1; v_call: TRBV2; j_call: TRBJ1-1; cdr3_aa: CASSEDRDRGLVTEAFF; cdr3_nt: TGTGCCAGCAGTGAAGATAGGGACAGGGGGTTAGTGACTGAAGCTTTCTTT
clone_size: .; d_call: .; v_call: TRBV28; j_call: TRBJ1-2; cdr3_aa: CASSLDGSYGYTF; cdr3_nt: TGTGCCAGCAGTTTAGACGGGAGCTATGGCTACACCTTC
clone_size: few; d_call: TRBD1; v_call: TRBV18; j_call: TRBJ2-1; cdr3_aa: CASSPDRGRSYNEQFF; cdr3_nt: TGTGCCAGCTCACCAGACAGGGGACGATCCTACAATGAGCAGTTCTTC
clone_size: .; d_call: TRBD2; v_call: TRBV5-4; j_call: TRBJ2-1; cdr3_aa: CASSFMPAGHEQFF; cdr3_nt: TGTGCCAGCAGCTTTATGCCAGCGGGGCATGAGCAGTTCTTC
clone_size: .; d_call: .; v_call: TRBV30; j_call: TRBJ2-7; cdr3_aa: CAWSVSRSRSSYEQYF; cdr3_nt: TGTGCCTGGAGTGTATCCCGGAGTCGTAGCTCCTACGAGCAGTACTTC
clone_size: .; d_call: TRBD2; v_call: TRBV9; j_call: TRBJ2-3; cdr3_aa: CASSLASGSLGDTQYF; cdr3_nt: TGTGCCAGCAGCTTGGCTAGCGGGAGTCTAGGAGATACGCAGTATTTT
clone_size: .; d_call: TRBD2; v_call: TRBV2; j_call: TRBJ2-3; cdr3_aa: CASGGGGFGDTQYF; cdr3_nt: TGTGCCAGCGGGGGGGGTGGTTTTGGAGATACGCAGTATTTT
clone_size: .; d_call: .; v_call: TRBV2; j_call: TRBJ2-3; cdr3_aa: CASSDVSGSTDTQYF; cdr3_nt: TGTGCCAGCAGTGACGTAAGCGGGAGCACAGATACGCAGTATTTT
clone_size: .; d_call: .; v_call: TRBV6-5; j_call: TRBJ1-2; cdr3_aa: CASSSGSYGYTF; cdr3_nt: TGTGCCAGCAGCTCGGGGAGCTATGGCTACACCTTC
clone_size: few; d_call: TRBD2; v_call: TRBV5-1; j_call: TRBJ2-1; cdr3_aa: CASSLVAGAYNEQFF; cdr3_nt: TGCGCCAGCAGCTTGGTGGCGGGAGCCTACAATGAGCAGTTCTTC
clone_size: few; d_call: .; v_call: TRBV2; j_call: TRBJ1-1; cdr3_aa: CASGWGVTEAFF; cdr3_nt: TGTGCCAGCGGCTGGGGAGTTACTGAAGCTTTCTTT
clone_size: .; d_call: TRBD2; v_call: TRBV15; j_call: TRBJ2-7; cdr3_aa: CATRLKAGGRYEQYF; cdr3_nt: TGTGCCACCCGCCTGAAAGCGGGGGGCAGGTACGAGCAGTACTTC
clone_size: few; d_call: .; v_call: TRBV9; j_call: TRBJ2-1; cdr3_aa: CASSVELAAYNEQFF; cdr3_nt: TGTGCCAGCAGCGTAGAACTAGCAGCCTACAATGAGCAGTTCTTC
clone_size: .; d_call: .; v_call: TRBV27; j_call: TRBJ1-2; cdr3_aa: CASSFIGTEGDLGYTF; cdr3_nt: TGTGCCAGCAGTTTTATAGGGACGGAGGGAGACCTTGGCTACACCTTC
clone_size: .; d_call: TRBD2; v_call: TRBV28; j_call: TRBJ2-7; cdr3_aa: CASRGTSGSYEQYF; cdr3_nt: TGTGCCAGCCGAGGTACTAGCGGCTCCTACGAGCAGTACTTC
clone_size: .; d_call: .; v_call: TRBV7-8; j_call: TRBJ2-3; cdr3_aa: CASSLGYGGDTQYF; cdr3_nt: TGTGCCAGCAGCTTAGGTTACGGCGGAGATACGCAGTATTTT
clone_size: .; d_call: .; v_call: TRBV23-1; j_call: TRBJ1-5; cdr3_aa: CASSHGGGTPQHF; cdr3_nt: TGCGCCAGCAGTCATGGGGGAGGAACGCCCCAGCATTTT
clone_size: .; d_call: .; v_call: TRBV6-5; j_call: TRBJ1-1; cdr3_aa: CASSYRTMNTEAFF; cdr3_nt: TGTGCCAGCAGTTACCGCACTATGAACACTGAAGCTTTCTTT
clone_size: .; d_call: TRBD1; v_call: TRBV9; j_call: TRBJ1-2; cdr3_aa: CASSVDRDLYGYTF; cdr3_nt: TGTGCCAGCAGCGTCGACAGGGACCTCTATGGCTACACCTTC
clone_size: .; d_call: TRBD1; v_call: TRBV28; j_call: TRBJ2-7; cdr3_aa: CASAPGQVYEQYF; cdr3_nt: TGTGCCAGCGCTCCGGGACAGGTCTACGAGCAGTACTTC
clone_size: .; d_call: .; v_call: TRBV28; j_call: TRBJ1-5; cdr3_aa: CASSFSFRGNQPQHF; cdr3_nt: TGTGCCAGCAGTTTCTCCTTCAGGGGCAATCAGCCCCAGCATTTT